Listed below are T cell receptor beta chains from one sample, sequenced in a study of cytomegalovirus exposure and HLA in healthy donors. Sequencing used immunoSEQ multiplex PCR; TCRdb keeps in-frame clones, though not all of them. The sample shows approximately 190,000 clones, approximately 85% of them seen only once. The material sequenced was PBMCs. These receptors were collected from a woman under 30 in good health and CMV-seronegative. The CDR3 runs from the conserved cysteine through the conserved F or W. Fields, in order: V gene, D gene, J gene, clone size, CDR3 DNA, CDR3 protein. A D gene is named only where the DNA matches it firmly. Only part of the rows carry a size: once, few, many, or a class if the clone is expanded.

V: TRBV5-1
D: TRBD1
J: TRBJ2-7
size: -
DNA: TGCGCCAGCAGCTTGGACGGACAGGGGAACTACGAGCAGTACTTC
CDR3: CASSLDGQGNYEQYF

V: TRBV5-1
D: TRBD1
J: TRBJ2-7
size: few
DNA: TGCGCCAGCAGCCTTGAGACAGGGGCCTACGAGCAGTACTTC
CDR3: CASSLETGAYEQYF

V: TRBV10-2
D: TRBD2
J: TRBJ2-7
size: -
DNA: TGCGCCAGCAGTCCTCTAGCGGGGGGGCGCGAGCAGTACTTC
CDR3: CASSPLAGGREQYF

V: TRBV7-6
D: -
J: TRBJ2-3
size: -
DNA: TGTGCCAGCAGCGACCGGACTCAAGATACGCAGTATTTT
CDR3: CASSDRTQDTQYF

V: TRBV21-1
D: -
J: TRBJ2-7
size: -
DNA: TGTGCCAGCACCCCGTGGGCAGGGGGCCGCGAGCAGTACTTC
CDR3: CASTPWAGGREQYF

V: TRBV2
D: -
J: TRBJ2-3
size: few
DNA: TGTGCCAGGGGGGCGGCTAGCACAGATACGCAGTATTTT
CDR3: CARGAASTDTQYF

V: TRBV7-9
D: -
J: TRBJ2-3
size: -
DNA: TGTGCCAGCAGCTCGTCCAACCTCCCATATAGTACAGATACGCAGTATTTT
CDR3: CASSSSNLPYSTDTQYF

V: TRBV7-9
D: -
J: TRBJ1-2
size: -
DNA: TGTGCCAGCAGCTTAGGAGGTGGCTACACCTTC
CDR3: CASSLGGGYTF

V: TRBV4-1
D: -
J: TRBJ1-1
size: -
DNA: TGCGCCAGCAGCCAAGATACCGGGGAGAACACTGAAGCTTTCTTT
CDR3: CASSQDTGENTEAFF

V: TRBV7-3
D: TRBD2
J: TRBJ2-4
size: -
DNA: TGTGCCAGCAGCTCTAGCGGAACTGCCAAAAACATTCAGTACTTC
CDR3: CASSSSGTAKNIQYF

V: TRBV6-5
D: TRBD1
J: TRBJ2-3
size: -
DNA: TGTGCCAGCAGTTGGGACAGACTCACAGATACGCAGTATTTT
CDR3: CASSWDRLTDTQYF

V: TRBV19
D: -
J: TRBJ1-1
size: -
DNA: TGTGCCAGCGCCCAAAACAGGGTCAACACTGAAGCTTTCTTT
CDR3: CASAQNRVNTEAFF

V: TRBV5-1
D: -
J: TRBJ2-3
size: -
DNA: TGCGCCAGCAGCCCCCGGGGAGGCGGCACAGATACGCAGTATTTT
CDR3: CASSPRGGGTDTQYF

V: TRBV28
D: TRBD1
J: TRBJ1-2
size: -
DNA: TGTGCCAGCAGTCGTACAGGGGGAATCTATGGCTACACCTTC
CDR3: CASSRTGGIYGYTF

V: TRBV28
D: -
J: TRBJ1-5
size: -
DNA: TGTGCCAGCATTGAGGGGGGGAACCTATGGGCCCAGCATTTT
CDR3: CASIEGGNLWAQHF

V: TRBV18
D: -
J: TRBJ1-2
size: -
DNA: TGTGCCAGCTCACCGACGGGGATCTATGGCTACACCTTC
CDR3: CASSPTGIYGYTF

V: TRBV6-4
D: TRBD1
J: TRBJ2-2
size: -
DNA: TGTGCCAGCAGTGACTCCGACAGGGACACCGGGGAGCTGTTTTTT
CDR3: CASSDSDRDTGELFF

V: TRBV27
D: -
J: TRBJ1-5
size: few
DNA: TGTGCCAGCAGTGAGGTGGGGAGCTTGGGCAATCAGCCCCAGCATTTT
CDR3: CASSEVGSLGNQPQHF

V: TRBV19
D: TRBD1
J: TRBJ1-1
size: -
DNA: TGTGCCAGTAGTAACTTGGGACAGGGTAACACTGAAGCTTTCTTT
CDR3: CASSNLGQGNTEAFF

V: TRBV7-9
D: TRBD1
J: TRBJ1-6
size: few
DNA: TGTGCCAGCAGCGGCACGGACAGGGATAATTCACCCCTCCACTTT
CDR3: CASSGTDRDNSPLHF

V: TRBV7-9
D: -
J: TRBJ2-5
size: -
DNA: TGTGCCAGCGGCGTGGGCCTGTACCAAGAGACCCAGTACTTC
CDR3: CASGVGLYQETQYF

V: TRBV5-6
D: TRBD1
J: TRBJ2-6
size: -
DNA: TGTGCCAGCAGCACCGACAGGGGCCGACACTACTCTGGGGCCAACGTCCTGACTTTC
CDR3: CASSTDRGRHYSGANVLTF

V: TRBV2
D: -
J: TRBJ1-6
size: -
DNA: TGTGCCAGCAGGCACCTCATGGTCACGGATTCACCCCTCCACTTT
CDR3: CASRHLMVTDSPLHF

V: TRBV6-6
D: TRBD1
J: TRBJ1-2
size: -
DNA: TGTGCCAGCAGTTACTCGAGGGGGCGCTATGGCTACACCTTC
CDR3: CASSYSRGRYGYTF

V: TRBV6-1
D: -
J: TRBJ1-5
size: -
DNA: TGTGCCAGCAGTGCTGAGTACAGGGCAAATAGCAATCAGCCCCAGCATTTT
CDR3: CASSAEYRANSNQPQHF

V: TRBV6-4
D: TRBD1
J: TRBJ2-2
size: few
DNA: TGTGCCAGCAGACTACAGGGGTCGGGCGGGGAGCTGTTTTTT
CDR3: CASRLQGSGGELFF

V: TRBV28
D: TRBD1
J: TRBJ2-7
size: -
DNA: TGTGCCAGCAGTTCATCCGGGACAGGGTTCGAGCAGTACTTC
CDR3: CASSSSGTGFEQYF

V: TRBV27
D: TRBD1
J: TRBJ2-6
size: -
DNA: TGTGCCAGCAGTTCCTGGGACAGGACCCGCTCTGGGGCCAACGTCCTGACTTTC
CDR3: CASSSWDRTRSGANVLTF

V: TRBV7-9
D: -
J: TRBJ2-7
size: -
DNA: TGTGCCAGCAGCTTAGACTTCTACGAGCAGTACTTC
CDR3: CASSLDFYEQYF

V: TRBV19
D: -
J: TRBJ1-2
size: -
DNA: TGTGCCAGTACTACGTCTCACGGAGGGTCACAGATACGCTACACCTTC
CDR3: CASTTSHGGSQIRYTF

V: TRBV2
D: -
J: TRBJ2-2
size: -
DNA: TGTGCCATCCCGGGACTGATCACCGGGGAGCTGTTTTTT
CDR3: CAIPGLITGELFF

V: TRBV10-3
D: -
J: TRBJ2-7
size: -
DNA: TGTGCCATCAGTGAGTCAGGGAGCGAGCAGTACTTC
CDR3: CAISESGSEQYF

V: TRBV19
D: -
J: TRBJ2-7
size: -
DNA: TGTGCCAGTAGCCCGACAGGCTCCTACGAGCAGTACTTC
CDR3: CASSPTGSYEQYF

V: TRBV7-8
D: -
J: TRBJ2-7
size: -
DNA: TGTGCCAGCAGGCCCGGGACGGACAGCTACGAGCAGTACTTC
CDR3: CASRPGTDSYEQYF

V: TRBV11-2
D: -
J: TRBJ2-2
size: -
DNA: TGTGCCAGCAGCTTAGTCCAGTCCGGGGAGCTGTTTTTT
CDR3: CASSLVQSGELFF

V: TRBV28
D: -
J: TRBJ2-7
size: -
DNA: TGTGCCAGCAGTGACAGTAACTCCTACGAGCAGTACTTC
CDR3: CASSDSNSYEQYF

V: TRBV5-6
D: TRBD1
J: TRBJ1-2
size: few
DNA: TGTGCCAGCAGTCGAGGACAGGGCGACGGCTACACCTTC
CDR3: CASSRGQGDGYTF

V: TRBV7-9
D: TRBD1
J: TRBJ1-1
size: -
DNA: TGTTCCAGCACCACTCCCGGGACAGGGCCCTCTGAAGCTTTCTTT
CDR3: CSSTTPGTGPSEAFF

V: TRBV5-6
D: -
J: TRBJ2-7
size: many
DNA: TGTGCCAGCAGCGCCGGGACTCTCGAGCAGTACTTC
CDR3: CASSAGTLEQYF

V: TRBV7-2
D: TRBD1
J: TRBJ1-2
size: -
DNA: TGTGCCAGCAGCTTAGGGACAGGGGACGGCTACACCTTC
CDR3: CASSLGTGDGYTF

V: TRBV4-2
D: -
J: TRBJ2-5
size: -
DNA: TGTGCCAGCAGCCAATTCTCGGGGAGCCGATGGACCCAGTACTTC
CDR3: CASSQFSGSRWTQYF

V: TRBV5-1
D: TRBD1
J: TRBJ2-7
size: -
DNA: TGCGCCAGCAGCTTGGATGGGACAGGGGCCTACGAGCAGTACTTC
CDR3: CASSLDGTGAYEQYF

V: TRBV28
D: TRBD1
J: TRBJ2-7
size: once
DNA: TGTGCCAGCAGTCTGGACAGGCATTCGGCCGAGCAGTACTTC
CDR3: CASSLDRHSAEQYF

V: TRBV19
D: -
J: TRBJ1-1
size: -
DNA: TGTGCCAGTATTGGCTTTGCGGGGGTGGTTGAAGCTTTCTTT
CDR3: CASIGFAGVVEAFF

V: TRBV5-8
D: TRBD1
J: TRBJ2-3
size: -
DNA: TGTGCCAGCAGCAAGACAGGGGGCCATACGCAGTATTTT
CDR3: CASSKTGGHTQYF

V: TRBV7-8
D: -
J: TRBJ2-5
size: -
DNA: TGTGCCAGCAGCTTTAAGGGACTTAGCGAAGAGACCCAGTACTTC
CDR3: CASSFKGLSEETQYF

V: TRBV2
D: -
J: TRBJ2-2
size: -
DNA: TGTGCCAGCAGTGGATTACAGGGAACCGGGGAGCTGTTTTTT
CDR3: CASSGLQGTGELFF

V: TRBV6-1
D: -
J: TRBJ2-1
size: -
DNA: TGTGCCACCAAAAGGATCCGGGGAGATGAGCAGTTCTTC
CDR3: CATKRIRGDEQFF

V: TRBV7-9
D: TRBD2
J: TRBJ2-1
size: -
DNA: TGTGCCAGCAGCGGGACTAGCGGGAGAACCTACAATGAGCAGTTCTTC
CDR3: CASSGTSGRTYNEQFF

V: TRBV27
D: TRBD1
J: TRBJ1-6
size: -
DNA: TGTGCCAGCAGTAAGATACCGGGACAGGGTCGCTCACCCCTCCACTTT
CDR3: CASSKIPGQGRSPLHF

V: TRBV5-1
D: -
J: TRBJ2-5
size: -
DNA: TGCGCCAGCAGCTCGACTGCAGTTGGGGAGACCCAGTACTTC
CDR3: CASSSTAVGETQYF

V: TRBV18
D: -
J: TRBJ2-6
size: -
DNA: TGTGCCAGCTCACCACGTCGGGGGAGTTTTAGTGGGGCCAACGTCCTGACTTTC
CDR3: CASSPRRGSFSGANVLTF

V: TRBV5-5
D: -
J: TRBJ1-4
size: -
DNA: TGTGCCAGCAGCTTGGAGGCGACACGCGATAATGAAAAACTGTTTTTT
CDR3: CASSLEATRDNEKLFF